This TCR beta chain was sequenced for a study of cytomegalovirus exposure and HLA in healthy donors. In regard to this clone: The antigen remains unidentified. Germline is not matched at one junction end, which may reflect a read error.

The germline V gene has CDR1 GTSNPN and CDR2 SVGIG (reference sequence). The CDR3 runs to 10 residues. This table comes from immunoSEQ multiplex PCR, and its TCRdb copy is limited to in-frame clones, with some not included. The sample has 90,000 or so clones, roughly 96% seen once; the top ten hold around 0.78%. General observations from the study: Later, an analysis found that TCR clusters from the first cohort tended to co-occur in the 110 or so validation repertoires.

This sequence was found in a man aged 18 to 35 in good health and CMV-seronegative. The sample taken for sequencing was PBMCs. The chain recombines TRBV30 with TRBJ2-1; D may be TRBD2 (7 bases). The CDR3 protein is CAWSKGEGVF. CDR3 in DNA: TGTGCCTGGAGTAAGGGGGAGGGGGTCTTC.